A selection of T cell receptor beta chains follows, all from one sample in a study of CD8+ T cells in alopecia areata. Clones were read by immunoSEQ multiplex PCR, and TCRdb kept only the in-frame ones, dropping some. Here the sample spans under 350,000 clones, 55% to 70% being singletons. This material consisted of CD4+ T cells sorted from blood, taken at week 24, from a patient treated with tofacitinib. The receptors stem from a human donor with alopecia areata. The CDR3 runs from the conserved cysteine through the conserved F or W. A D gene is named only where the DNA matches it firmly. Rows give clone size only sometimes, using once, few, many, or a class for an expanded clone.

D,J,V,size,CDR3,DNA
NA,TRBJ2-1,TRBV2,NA,CASSGATSYNEQFF,TGTGCCAGCAGTGGTGCTACCTCCTACAATGAGCAGTTCTTC
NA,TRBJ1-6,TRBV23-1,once,CASSQGPGHPSSSYNSPLHF,TGCGCCAGCAGTCAAGGGCCGGGACACCCTTCGAGCTCCTATAATTCACCCCTCCACTTT
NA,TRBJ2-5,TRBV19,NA,CASSSRGRREETQYF,TGTGCCAGTAGTTCCAGGGGACGACGAGAAGAGACCCAGTACTTC
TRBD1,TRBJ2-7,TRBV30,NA,CAWGKGGTDYEQYF,TGTGCCTGGGGGAAGGGTGGGACAGACTACGAGCAGTACTTC
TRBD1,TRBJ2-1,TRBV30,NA,CAWSVLGTGSGEQFF,TGTGCCTGGAGTGTACTGGGGACAGGTAGCGGTGAGCAGTTCTTC
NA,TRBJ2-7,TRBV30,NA,CAWSGGQNPYEQYF,TGTGCCTGGAGTGGGGGACAAAACCCCTACGAGCAGTACTTC
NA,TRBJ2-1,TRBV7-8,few,CASSLGAGSYNEQFF,TGTGCCAGCAGCTTAGGCGCTGGCTCCTACAATGAGCAGTTCTTC
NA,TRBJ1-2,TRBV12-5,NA,CASTAGMNYGYTF,TGTGCTAGTACGGCAGGGATGAACTATGGCTACACCTTC
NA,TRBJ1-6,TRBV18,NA,CASTLTENNSPLHF,TGTGCCAGCACCCTGACAGAGAATAATTCACCCCTCCACTTT
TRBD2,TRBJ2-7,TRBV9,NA,CASSGLAGGTYEQYF,TGTGCCAGCAGTGGTCTAGCGGGGGGAACCTACGAGCAGTACTTC
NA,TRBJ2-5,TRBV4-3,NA,CASSQMVGHVQETQYF,TGCGCCAGCAGCCAAATGGTGGGACACGTCCAAGAGACCCAGTACTTC
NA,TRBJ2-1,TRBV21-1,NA,CASSKAGTGFEQFF,TGTGCCAGCAGCAAAGCAGGGACAGGGTTTGAGCAGTTCTTC
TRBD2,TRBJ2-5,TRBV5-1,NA,CASLLSGGPEETQYF,TGCGCCAGCCTCCTCAGCGGGGGGCCAGAAGAGACCCAGTACTTC
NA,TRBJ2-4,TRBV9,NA,CASSVDVGNIQYF,TGTGCCAGCAGCGTAGACGTAGGAAACATTCAGTACTTC
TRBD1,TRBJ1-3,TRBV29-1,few,CSSRTGEDDTIYF,TGCAGCTCCAGGACAGGGGAGGATGACACCATATATTTT
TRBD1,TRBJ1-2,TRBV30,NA,CAWRKSRQGGYGYTF,TGTGCCTGGAGAAAGTCCCGACAGGGGGGCTATGGCTACACCTTC
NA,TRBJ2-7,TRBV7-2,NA,CASSLEEISYEQYF,TGTGCCAGCAGCTTAGAAGAGATATCCTACGAGCAGTACTTC
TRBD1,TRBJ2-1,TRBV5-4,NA,CASSLGSWDRARAEQFF,TGTGCCAGCAGCTTGGGGTCCTGGGACAGGGCTAGAGCAGAGCAGTTCTTC
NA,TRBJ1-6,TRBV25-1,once,CASRTRGPASPLHF,TGTGCCAGCCGGACGCGGGGCCCAGCTTCACCCCTCCACTTT
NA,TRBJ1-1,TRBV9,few,CASSVEGSFPNTEAFF,TGTGCCAGCAGCGTAGAAGGCAGTTTCCCAAACACTGAAGCTTTCTTT
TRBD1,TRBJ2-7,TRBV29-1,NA,CSMTGGSYEQYF,TGCAGCATGACAGGGGGCTCCTACGAGCAGTACTTC
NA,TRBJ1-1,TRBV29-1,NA,CSVEAQSNTEAFF,TGCAGCGTTGAAGCACAGTCGAACACTGAAGCTTTCTTT
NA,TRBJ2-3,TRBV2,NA,CASSDDFYTQYF,TGTGCCAGCAGTGACGACTTCTATACGCAGTATTTT
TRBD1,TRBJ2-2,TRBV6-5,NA,CASRGPGQFTGELFF,TGTGCCAGCAGGGGGCCGGGACAGTTCACCGGGGAGCTGTTTTTT
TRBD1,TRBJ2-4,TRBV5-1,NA,CASSSHRDRQNIQYF,TGCGCCAGCAGCTCTCACCGGGACAGACAAAACATTCAGTACTTC
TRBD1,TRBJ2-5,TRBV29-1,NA,CSVEDPLRGRRETQYF,TGCAGCGTTGAAGACCCCCTAAGGGGGCGTCGGGAGACCCAGTACTTC
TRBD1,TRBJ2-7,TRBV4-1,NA,CASSQLPGQYYEQYF,TGCGCCAGCAGCCAACTCCCGGGACAGTACTACGAGCAGTACTTC